The clone carrying this T cell receptor beta chain has more than one count but fewer than ten. As yet, its antigen is unknown. These data come from a study of blood T cells in healthy people across ages. Study-wide results and caveats: Across the age range, TCR beta diversity per million T cells fell in a roughly linear way. It was held that the diversity estimates obtained from one million T cells were underestimates. Both naive CD4+ cell counts and diversity were greater in long-lived donors than in aged donors.

Then a second PCR, running about 7 to 11 cycles, was carried out with a sample-barcoded 5' primer and a J-beta primer mix. Each cDNA molecule received a tag from a template-switch adaptor that had 12 random nucleotides. TCRdb used MiXCR to reprocess the 5' RACE reads, holding one entry per CDR3 protein. Counted here are around 1.5 million distinct CDR3 sequences, about 31% occurring once; the ten biggest clones make up around 11%. The germline gives CDR1 GTSNPN, CDR2 SVGIG (reference sequence). V dropped 6 bases and J dropped 4 bases, with 16 bases sitting between them. This CDR3 has 14 amino acids. The TCR comes from a young woman in good health. Material for sequencing was blood. The chain links TRBV30 to TRBJ1-5; weak D call: TRBD1 (5 bases). The CDR3 reads CACQNHRYNQPQHF. CDR3 nucleotide sequence: TGTGCCTGCCAAAACCACAGGTATAATCAGCCCCAGCATTTT.